A selection of T cell receptor beta chains follows, all from one sample in a study of regulatory T cells in long-lasting Graves disease. MiXCR was run by TCRdb on the multiplex PCR reads, yielding one entry per CDR3 protein. The table records 400,000 to 550,000 distinct CDR3 sequences, roughly 15% of them present only once. This same sample was also part of a study on T cells in Graves' hyperthyroidism and ophthalmopathy.

The specimen was peripheral blood mononuclear cells (PBMCs), collected at new diagnosis, from a patient treated with antithyroid drugs. These receptors originate from a woman younger than 45 with Graves disease. Both conserved end residues are part of each CDR3. Each record gives: V gene, clone size, CDR3 length, J gene, D gene, CDR3 DNA, CDR3 protein. D genes are given only for firm matches. Clone sizes are given selectively: once, few, many, or a class where the clone is expanded.

TRBV12-3/TRBV12-4	-	17	TRBJ1-5	TRBD1	TGTGCCAGCAGTTTAATCCTAGGGACAGGAATCAATCAGCCCCAGCATTTT	CASSLILGTGINQPQHF
TRBV5-6	few	12	TRBJ1-2	-	TGTGCCAGCAAGTTAACTAACTATGGCTACACCTTC	CASKLTNYGYTF
TRBV10-3	-	15	TRBJ1-2	TRBD1	TGTGCCATCAGGAAACAGGGGGACGTTGACTATTGCTACACCTTC	CAIRKQGDVDYCYTF
TRBV20-1	many	16	TRBJ1-5	TRBD1	TGCAGTGCGGGACACCGGGACAGGGAGAGCAATCAGCCCCAGCATTTT	CSAGHRDRESNQPQHF
TRBV7-9	many	13	TRBJ2-1	-	TGTGCCAGCAGCTCCATCCTATTAGATGAGCAGTTCTTC	CASSSILLDEQFF
TRBV9	few	16	TRBJ2-5	TRBD1	TGTGCCAGCAGCATAACAGGGGGCCCTAGTGACGAGACCCAGTACTTC	CASSITGGPSDETQYF
TRBV11-2	-	16	TRBJ2-2	-	TGTGCCAGCAGCCCGGACCTCTTACCTTTGAGGTGGGAGCTGTTTTTT	CASSPDLLPLRWELFF
TRBV29-1	many	11	TRBJ2-1	-	TGCAGCGTTGAAAGGCCGGAAGAGCAGTTCTTC	CSVERPEEQFF
TRBV5-1	many	14	TRBJ1-3	-	TGCGCCAGCAGCTTGGTAGGGCTGGCGGACACCATATATTTT	CASSLVGLADTIYF
TRBV29-1	-	13	TRBJ2-1	-	TGCAGCGTTGGACCGAACTACGGTAATGAGCAGTTCTTC	CSVGPNYGNEQFF
TRBV7-9	many	17	TRBJ2-1	-	TGTGCCAGCAGCCCGCGAGACCCCGGGACTCCAAGGGGTGAGCAGTTCTTC	CASSPRDPGTPRGEQFF
TRBV20-1	-	15	TRBJ1-5	-	TGCAGTGCTAGAGATGGGGTTGGTTCGTATCAGCCCCAGCATTTT	CSARDGVGSYQPQHF
TRBV15	many	14	TRBJ2-7	-	TGTGCCACCAAGTTGTCGGGATACTCCTACGAGCAGTACTTC	CATKLSGYSYEQYF
TRBV2	few	14	TRBJ2-5	-	TGTGCCAGCAACGACCCAGCGGACCAAGAGACCCAGTACTTC	CASNDPADQETQYF
TRBV7-2	many	13	TRBJ2-3	-	TGTGCCAGCAGCCGAAAGTTCACAGATACGCAGTATTTT	CASSRKFTDTQYF
TRBV7-9	many	15	TRBJ2-3	-	TGTGCCAGCAGCTTCAGCGCTACTAGCACAGATACGCAGTATTTT	CASSFSATSTDTQYF
TRBV6-1	many	15	TRBJ1-5	TRBD1	TGTGCCAGCAGCGCGACAGGGGGAAGCAATCAGCCCCAGCATTTT	CASSATGGSNQPQHF
TRBV27	-	13	TRBJ2-2	-	TGTGCCAGCAGTTTAACCGGGGTCGGGGAGCTGTTTTTT	CASSLTGVGELFF
TRBV29-1	few	14	TRBJ2-7	TRBD1	TGCAGCGTTGAAAGACAGGGGGCCTCCTACGAGCAGTACTTC	CSVERQGASYEQYF
TRBV6-1	many	11	TRBJ2-7	-	TGTGCCAGCAGCGGTTACTACGAGCAGTACTTC	CASSGYYEQYF
TRBV6-1	many	15	TRBJ2-7	TRBD1	TGTGCCAGCAGAGGGGGTGACAGGGTGGCCTACGAGCAGTACTTC	CASRGGDRVAYEQYF
TRBV7-9	many	16	TRBJ2-2	-	TGTGCCAGCAGCTTAGACACGCGACGGAACACCGGGGAGCTGTTTTTT	CASSLDTRRNTGELFF
TRBV6-5	many	13	TRBJ1-1	-	TGTGCCAACAGTTACGTCGGACGGACTGAAGCTTTCTTT	CANSYVGRTEAFF
TRBV20-1	-	14	TRBJ2-1	-	TGCAGTGCTCCTTCAGACTCATCCTACAATGAGCAGTTCTTC	CSAPSDSSYNEQFF
TRBV7-8	-	13	TRBJ1-2	-	TGTGCCAGCAGCTTAGCCGGATCGGGCGGCTACACCTTC	CASSLAGSGGYTF
TRBV28	many	15	TRBJ1-2	-	TGTGCCAGCAGGACGGACAAGGCCCTTAACTATGGCTACACCTTC	CASRTDKALNYGYTF
TRBV7-9	many	15	TRBJ1-1	TRBD1	TGTGCCAGCAGTCAACCTCGACAGGGGGACACTGAAGCTTTCTTT	CASSQPRQGDTEAFF
TRBV19	-	14	TRBJ1-1	-	TGTGCCAGTACCTGGAGGGGGACGAACACTGAAGCTTTCTTT	CASTWRGTNTEAFF
TRBV4-1	-	15	TRBJ2-5	TRBD1	TGCGCCAGCAGACTGACACCCAGGGGGCCAGAGACCCAGTACTTC	CASRLTPRGPETQYF
TRBV10-3	many	13	TRBJ1-2	TRBD1	TGTGCCATCAGTGAGACACAGGGGGATGGCTACACCTTC	CAISETQGDGYTF
TRBV5-5	many	14	TRBJ2-5	-	TGTGCCAGCCGGACCGACACGTATCAAGAGACCCAGTACTTC	CASRTDTYQETQYF
TRBV7-9	-	15	TRBJ1-2	-	TGTGCCAGCAGCTTAAGGTCGGGCGGGGGCTATGGCTACACCTTC	CASSLRSGGGYGYTF
TRBV18	many	15	TRBJ1-5	-	TGTGCCAGCTCACCCTTAAACAGGCCTAATCAGCCCCAGCATTTT	CASSPLNRPNQPQHF
TRBV7-2	many	14	TRBJ1-6	-	TGTGCCAGCAGCTTAGGCAGCTCCAATTCACCCCTCCACTTT	CASSLGSSNSPLHF
TRBV5-5	few	14	TRBJ2-3	TRBD1	TGTGCCAGCGGGGGGACAGGTCCCACAGATACGCAGTATTTT	CASGGTGPTDTQYF
TRBV29-1	few	12	TRBJ1-2	TRBD1	TGCAGCGTCCGATCGACAGGGGTTGGCTACACCTTC	CSVRSTGVGYTF
TRBV27	many	16	TRBJ2-3	TRBD2	TGTGCCAGCAGTAGCCGGAAAGCGGGAGGAGGAGATACGCAGTATTTT	CASSSRKAGGGDTQYF
TRBV19	-	13	TRBJ2-2	-	TGTGCCAGTGTCCTTAGGGGAGCCGGGGAGCTGTTTTTT	CASVLRGAGELFF
TRBV30	few	16	TRBJ2-2	-	TGTGCCTGGAGTGTATGGGCTTCCTTGGACACCGGGGAGCTGTTTTTT	CAWSVWASLDTGELFF
TRBV7-9	many	14	TRBJ1-6	-	TGTGCCAGCAGCTTCTGGGCGTCGAATTCACCCCTCCACTTT	CASSFWASNSPLHF
TRBV25-1	few	16	TRBJ2-2	-	TGTGCCAGCAGCCCGCCCTGGACAGAGGGCGGCGGGGAGCTGTTTTTT	CASSPPWTEGGGELFF
TRBV13	many	19	TRBJ2-7	TRBD1	TGTGCCAGCAGCTTAGGCCTAAGGGGACAGGACACGTTTAGGGGCGAGCAGTACTTC	CASSLGLRGQDTFRGEQYF
TRBV28	few	12	TRBJ2-4	-	TGTGCCAGCAGTTTGTCCAAAAACATTCAGTACTTC	CASSLSKNIQYF
TRBV5-1	many	14	TRBJ2-1	-	TGCGCCAGCAGCCCCGACCCGGAGGGCAATGAGCAGTTCTTC	CASSPDPEGNEQFF
TRBV7-9	-	18	TRBJ2-1	TRBD2	TGTGCCAGCAGCTCGGGACTAGCGGGAGGGCCACACTACAATGAGCAGTTCTTC	CASSSGLAGGPHYNEQFF
TRBV2	many	14	TRBJ1-1	TRBD1	TGTGCCAGCAGTGACATTACAGGGGCGGGGGAGGCTTTCTTT	CASSDITGAGEAFF
TRBV6-1	many	13	TRBJ1-1	-	TGTGCCAGCTCACCGGGGGTGGAAACTGAAGCTTTCTTT	CASSPGVETEAFF
TRBV15	-	16	TRBJ1-6	TRBD1	TGTGCCACCAGCAGGGTCCCGGGACAGATTAATTCACCCCTCCACTTT	CATSRVPGQINSPLHF
TRBV13	many	17	TRBJ2-1	TRBD2	TGTGCCAGCAGCGCCGGGACTAGCGGGATGGCCTACAATGAGCAGTTCTTC	CASSAGTSGMAYNEQFF
TRBV6-5	-	13	TRBJ2-5	-	TGTGCCAGCAGTTACCGCAAAAGGGAGACCCAGTACTTC	CASSYRKRETQYF
TRBV11-2	-	19	TRBJ2-6	TRBD1	TGTGCCAGCCGAAGGACAGGGACTTCAACGAGCTCTGGGGCCAACGTCCTGACTTTC	CASRRTGTSTSSGANVLTF
TRBV15	-	16	TRBJ2-5	-	TGTGCCACCAGCCCCTCCGGGGGCGGACGAGCGGAGACCCAGTACTTC	CATSPSGGGRAETQYF
TRBV12-3/TRBV12-4	few	16	TRBJ2-1	-	TGTGCCAGCAGCTTTCTCCGGGACCGGCGCGTCGATGAGCAGTTCTTC	CASSFLRDRRVDEQFF